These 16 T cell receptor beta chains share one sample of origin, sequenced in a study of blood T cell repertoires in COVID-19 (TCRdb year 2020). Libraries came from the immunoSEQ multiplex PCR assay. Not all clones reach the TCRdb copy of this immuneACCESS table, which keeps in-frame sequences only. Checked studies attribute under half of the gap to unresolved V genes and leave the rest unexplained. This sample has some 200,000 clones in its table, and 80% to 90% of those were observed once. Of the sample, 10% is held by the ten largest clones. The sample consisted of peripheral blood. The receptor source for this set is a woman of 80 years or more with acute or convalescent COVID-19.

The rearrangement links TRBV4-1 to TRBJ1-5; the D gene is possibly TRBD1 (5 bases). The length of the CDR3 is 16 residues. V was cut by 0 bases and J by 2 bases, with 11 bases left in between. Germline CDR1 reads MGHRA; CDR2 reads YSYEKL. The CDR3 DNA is TGCGCCAGCAGCCAAGAAGGGGCAGGAGGCAATCAGCCCCAGCATTTT. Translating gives CASSQEGAGGNQPQHF.

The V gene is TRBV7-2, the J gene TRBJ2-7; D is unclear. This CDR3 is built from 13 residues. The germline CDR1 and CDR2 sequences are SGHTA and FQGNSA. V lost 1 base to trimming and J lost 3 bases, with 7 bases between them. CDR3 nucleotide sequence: TGTGCCAGCAGCTTAGGTCAGGACTACGAGCAGTACTTC. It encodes CASSLGQDYEQYF.

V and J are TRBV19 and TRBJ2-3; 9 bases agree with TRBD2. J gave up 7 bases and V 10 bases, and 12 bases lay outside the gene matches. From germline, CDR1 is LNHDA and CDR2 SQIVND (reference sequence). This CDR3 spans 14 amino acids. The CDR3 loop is CATNSGRGGNTQYF. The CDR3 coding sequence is TGTGCCACCAATAGCGGGAGAGGGGGAAATACGCAGTATTTT. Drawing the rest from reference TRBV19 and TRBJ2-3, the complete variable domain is DGGITQSPKYLFRKEGQNVTLSCEQNLNHDAMYWYRQDPGQGLRLIYYSQIVNDFQKGDIAEGYSVSREKKESFPLTVTSAQKNPTAFYLCATNSGRGGNTQYFGPGTRLTVL.

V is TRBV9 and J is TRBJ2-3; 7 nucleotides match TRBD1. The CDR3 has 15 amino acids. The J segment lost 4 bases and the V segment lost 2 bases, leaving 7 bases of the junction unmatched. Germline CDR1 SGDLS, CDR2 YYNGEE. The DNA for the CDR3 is TGTGCCAGCAGCGTTACAGGGGCCGCAGCAGATACGCAGTATTTT. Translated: CASSVTGAAADTQYF.

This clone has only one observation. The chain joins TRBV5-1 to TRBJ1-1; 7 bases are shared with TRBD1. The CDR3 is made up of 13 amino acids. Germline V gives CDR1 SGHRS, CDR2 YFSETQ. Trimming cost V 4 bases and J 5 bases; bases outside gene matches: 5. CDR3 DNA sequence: TGCGCCAGCAGCCTCAACAGGGGTACTGAAGCTTTCTTT. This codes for CASSLNRGTEAFF.

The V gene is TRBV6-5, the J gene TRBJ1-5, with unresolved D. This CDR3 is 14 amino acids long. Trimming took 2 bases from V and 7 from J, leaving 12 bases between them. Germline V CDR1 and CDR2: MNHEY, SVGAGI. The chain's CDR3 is CASSYARGRQPQHF. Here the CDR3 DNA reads TGTGCCAGCAGTTACGCCCGGGGTCGCCAGCCCCAGCATTTT.

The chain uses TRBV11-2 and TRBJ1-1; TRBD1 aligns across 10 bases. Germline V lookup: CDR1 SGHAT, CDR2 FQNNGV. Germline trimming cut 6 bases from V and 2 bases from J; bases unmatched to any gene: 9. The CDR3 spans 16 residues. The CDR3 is CASRGQGVVANTEAFF. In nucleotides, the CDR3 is TGTGCCAGCAGAGGACAGGGGGTCGTCGCAAACACTGAAGCTTTCTTT.

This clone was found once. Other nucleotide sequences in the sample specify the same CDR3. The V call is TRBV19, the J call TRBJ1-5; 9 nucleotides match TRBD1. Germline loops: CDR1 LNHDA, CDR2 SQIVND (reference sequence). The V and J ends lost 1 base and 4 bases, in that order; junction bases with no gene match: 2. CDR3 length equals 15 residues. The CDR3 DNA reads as TGTGCCAGTAGTATAGTGACAGGGGGTAATCAGCCCCAGCATTTT. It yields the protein CASSIVTGGNQPQHF.

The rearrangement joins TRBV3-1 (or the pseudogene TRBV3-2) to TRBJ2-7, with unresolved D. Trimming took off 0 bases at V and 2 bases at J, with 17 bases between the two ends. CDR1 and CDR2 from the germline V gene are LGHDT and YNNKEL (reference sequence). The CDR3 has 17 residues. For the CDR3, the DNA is TGTGCCAGCAGCCAAGAGGCCCCGTGGGCAACCGCCTACGAGCAGTACTTC. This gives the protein CASSQEAPWATAYEQYF.

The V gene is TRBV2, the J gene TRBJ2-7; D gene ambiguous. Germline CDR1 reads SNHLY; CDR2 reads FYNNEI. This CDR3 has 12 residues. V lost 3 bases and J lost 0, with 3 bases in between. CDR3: CASSDISYEQYF. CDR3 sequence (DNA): TGTGCCAGCAGTGACATCTCCTACGAGCAGTACTTC.

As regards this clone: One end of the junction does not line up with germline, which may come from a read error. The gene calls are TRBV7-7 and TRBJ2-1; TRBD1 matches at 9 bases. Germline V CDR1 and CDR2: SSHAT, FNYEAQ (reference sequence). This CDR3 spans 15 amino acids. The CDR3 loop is CASSLTGGAGNEQFF. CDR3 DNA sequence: TGTGCTAGCAGCCTCACAGGGGGCGCCGGTAATGAGCAGTTCTTC.

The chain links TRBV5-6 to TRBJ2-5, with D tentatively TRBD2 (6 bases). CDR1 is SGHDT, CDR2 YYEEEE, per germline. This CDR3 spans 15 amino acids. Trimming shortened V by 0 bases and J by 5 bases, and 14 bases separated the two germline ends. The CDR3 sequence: CASSLGRGVGETQYF. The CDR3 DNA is TGTGCCAGCAGCTTGGGTCGCGGGGTGGGTGAGACCCAGTACTTC.

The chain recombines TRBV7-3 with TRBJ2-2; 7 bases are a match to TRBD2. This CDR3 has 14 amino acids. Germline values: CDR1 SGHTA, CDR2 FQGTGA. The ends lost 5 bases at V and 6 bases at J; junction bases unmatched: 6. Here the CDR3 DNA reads TGTGCCAGCAGCCTGGGACTAATCTCCGGGGAGCTGTTTTTT. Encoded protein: CASSLGLISGELFF.

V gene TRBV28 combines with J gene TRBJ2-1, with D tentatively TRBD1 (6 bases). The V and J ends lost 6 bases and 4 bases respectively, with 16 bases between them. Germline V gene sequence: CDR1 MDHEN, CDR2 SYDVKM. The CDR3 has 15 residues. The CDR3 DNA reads TGTGCCAGCAGCTCGCCCGGACAGAAATACAATGAGCAGTTCTTC. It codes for CASSSPGQKYNEQFF.

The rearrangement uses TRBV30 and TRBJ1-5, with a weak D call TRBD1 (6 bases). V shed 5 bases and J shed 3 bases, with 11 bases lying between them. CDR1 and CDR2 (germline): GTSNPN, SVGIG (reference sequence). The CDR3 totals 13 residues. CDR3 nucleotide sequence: TGTGCCTGGGCTAACAGGGCCAATCAGCCCCAGCATTTT. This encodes CAWANRANQPQHF.

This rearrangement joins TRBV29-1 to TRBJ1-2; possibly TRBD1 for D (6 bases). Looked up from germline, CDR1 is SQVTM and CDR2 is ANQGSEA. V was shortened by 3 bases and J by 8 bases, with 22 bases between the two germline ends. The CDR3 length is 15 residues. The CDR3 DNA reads TGCAGCGTTGACCAAAGGACAGTCGGTCGATGGGGCTACACCTTC. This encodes CSVDQRTVGRWGYTF.